A selection of T cell receptor beta chains follows, all from one sample in a study of CD8 T cells in Susac syndrome. A single record per CDR3 protein comes from TCRdb applying MiXCR to the immunoSEQ multiplex PCR reads. Among some 450,000 distinct CDR3 sequences listed, more than 80% were seen once. The sample comprised CD8+ T cells from PBMCs. The receptors here all came from a human donor with multiple sclerosis. Both conserved end residues are part of each CDR3. D genes are given only for firm matches. A clone size is listed for some rows: how often the clone was seen (once, few, many), or a class if it is expanded.

D gene,J gene,V gene,clone size,CDR3 DNA,CDR3 protein
NA,TRBJ2-6,TRBV2,NA,TGTGCCAGCAATTCTTGGGACTCTGGGGCCAACGTCCTGACTTTC,CASNSWDSGANVLTF
NA,TRBJ2-5,TRBV24-1,NA,TGTGCCACCAGTGATTTGGGAGAGACCCAGTACTTC,CATSDLGETQYF
NA,TRBJ2-1,TRBV27,NA,TGTGCCAGCAGTGCATCTAGCGAAAAGAGGGATGAGCAGTTCTTC,CASSASSEKRDEQFF
NA,TRBJ2-1,TRBV30,NA,TGTGCCTGGAGTAGATCCTACAATGAGCAGTTCTTC,CAWSRSYNEQFF
NA,TRBJ2-7,TRBV10-3,NA,TGTGCCATCAGTGAGTCGATACTTAGGACTTTCAACGAGCAGTACTTC,CAISESILRTFNEQYF
NA,TRBJ1-1,TRBV29-1,once,TGCAGCGTTGAGGAGATTGAAGCTTTCTTT,CSVEEIEAFF
NA,TRBJ1-1,TRBV20-1,NA,TGCAGTGCTAGCAACGAGAACACTGAAGCTTTCTTT,CSASNENTEAFF
TRBD2,TRBJ2-7,TRBV29-1,NA,TGCAGCGTTGAAGGCGGGGGCGAGCAGTACTTC,CSVEGGGEQYF
NA,TRBJ2-1,TRBV27,NA,TGTGCCAGCTGGGGGGGCGGATACAATGAGCAGTTCTTC,CASWGGGYNEQFF
NA,TRBJ2-4,TRBV25-1,NA,TGTGCCAGCAGTGGGGGGCGAGGGGGTGCCAAAAACATTCAGTACTTC,CASSGGRGGAKNIQYF
NA,TRBJ1-2,TRBV19,NA,TGTGCCAGTAGTATTCTTTGGGGACACTATGGCTACACCTTC,CASSILWGHYGYTF